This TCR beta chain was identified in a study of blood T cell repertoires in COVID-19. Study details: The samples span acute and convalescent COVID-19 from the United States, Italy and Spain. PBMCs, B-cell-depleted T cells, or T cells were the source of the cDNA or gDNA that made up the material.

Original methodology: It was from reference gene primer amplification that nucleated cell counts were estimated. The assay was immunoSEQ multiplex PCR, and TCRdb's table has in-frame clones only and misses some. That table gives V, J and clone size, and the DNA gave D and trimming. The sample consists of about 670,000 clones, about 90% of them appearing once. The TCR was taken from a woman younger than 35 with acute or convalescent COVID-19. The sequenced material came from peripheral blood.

CDR3 nucleotide sequence: TGTGCCAGCAGCTTAGGGGTGAGCGGGCCAACCTACGAGCAGTACTTC. Its protein product is CASSLGVSGPTYEQYF. This chain uses TRBV11-2 with TRBJ2-7; possible D gene TRBD2, 6 bases. Trimming cost V 1 base and J 2 bases, with 15 bases left between them. The CDR3 loop spans 16 amino acids. CDR1 and CDR2 (germline): SGHAT, FQNNGV.